The 9 T cell receptor beta chains below come from one sample, sequenced in a study of T cells in Graves' hyperthyroidism and ophthalmopathy. There were TCR beta CDR3 regions amplified from RNA transcripts. HTBI primers were employed in a first-round RT-PCR of the TCR CDR3. Each CDR3 protein gets one entry after TCRdb re-called the multiplex PCR reads with MiXCR. In the table there are roughly 380,000 distinct CDR3 sequences, about 14% of which are singletons. Sample: blood. The source of these receptors is a woman aged 55-70 years with Graves' hyperthyroidism.

The chain couples TRBV19 to TRBJ1-6, with 7 positions matching TRBD1. From germline, CDR1 is LNHDA and CDR2 SQIVND (reference sequence). The CDR3 has 15 residues. The V segment lost 4 bases and the J segment 8 bases; nucleotides outside the gene matches: 8. CDR3 amino acids: CASSTGQRKDSPLHF. CDR3 sequence (DNA): TGTGCCAGTAGTACGGGACAGCGAAAAGATTCACCCCTCCACTTT.

This clonotype was detected ten times or more. V usage is TRBV12-5 and J usage is TRBJ1-2; D is uncertain. Per germline, CDR1 LGHNT and CDR2 FRNRAP. The CDR3 is made up of 13 amino acids. V shed 1 base and J shed 8 bases, with 11 bases lying between them. For the CDR3, the DNA is TGTGCTAGTGGTTTGGGGTTGGACTTGGGCTACACCTTC. Amino acid sequence: CASGLGLDLGYTF.

The table lists this clonotype with many counts. The V and J genes are TRBV25-1 and TRBJ1-5; TRBD1 matches 12 bases. V lost 4 bases, J lost 2 bases, and 9 bases stayed unmatched. CDR1 is MGHDK and CDR2 is SYGVNS in the germline V gene. CDR3 length: 18 residues. CDR3 bases: TGTGCCAGCAGTGGAGGGGGACAGGGGGCTTTGGGCAATCAGCCCCAGCATTTT. Its protein is CASSGGGQGALGNQPQHF.

This clonotype was seen at least ten times. The chain is built from TRBV28 and TRBJ1-3; D is unclear. V was clipped by 5 bases and J by 0 bases, with 14 bases between them. Looked up from germline, CDR1 is MDHEN and CDR2 is SYDVKM. The CDR3 contains 16 residues. The DNA of the CDR3 is TGTGCCAGCAGTCAAATTACGGGAACCTCTGGAAACACCATATATTTT. Its protein is CASSQITGTSGNTIYF.

Only a few counts were recorded for this clonotype. The chain is built from TRBV28 and TRBJ2-3; 9 bases map to TRBD1. The ends lost 5 bases at V and 2 bases at J; junction bases unmatched: 8. CDR3 length equals 16 residues. CDR1 MDHEN and CDR2 SYDVKM come from the germline V gene. CDR3 amino acids: CASSQNRDRVTDTQYF. CDR3 sequence (DNA): TGTGCCAGCAGTCAAAACCGGGACAGGGTCACAGATACGCAGTATTTT.

This clonotype was observed at least ten times. The V gene is TRBV7-8, the J gene TRBJ2-7, with TRBD2 as a possible D gene (5 bases). V lost 1 base and J lost 7, with 14 bases in between. This CDR3 spans 14 amino acids. Germline V gene lookup returns CDR1 SGHVS and CDR2 FQNEAQ. CDR3 loop: CASSLGSPPGEQYF. In DNA, the CDR3 is TGTGCCAGCAGCTTAGGCTCACCCCCGGGGGAGCAGTACTTC. The whole variable domain, remainder taken from reference TRBV7-8 and TRBJ2-7, is GAGVSQSPRYKVAKRGQDVALRCDPISGHVSLFWYQQALGQGPEFLTYFQNEAQLDKSGLPSDRFFAERPEGSVSTLKIQRTQQEDSAVYLCASSLGSPPGEQYFGPGTRLTVT.

In the case of this clonotype: Mismatch with germline at one junction end may stem from a read error. The chain carries TRBV18 and TRBJ2-5; D remains unclear. The CDR3 consists of 12 residues. CDR1 is KGHSH, CDR2 LQKENI, per germline. The CDR3 coding sequence is TGTGCCAGCTCACCGGGCCAAGAGGCCCAGTACTTC. Translated: CASSPGQEAQYF.

This clonotype was picked up many times. The rearrangement uses TRBV9 and TRBJ2-1, with TRBD1 matching over 11 bases. Trimming at V came to 4 bases and at J to 7 bases, leaving 10 bases not matched to a gene. CDR3 length: 16 residues. CDR1 is SGDLS and CDR2 is YYNGEE in the germline V gene. CDR3 DNA sequence: TGTGCCAGCAGCTCCACCGGGACAGGGGGGGGGAATGAGCAGTTCTTC. As protein: CASSSTGTGGGNEQFF.

This clonotype was detected only a few times. This sequence joins TRBV19 and TRBJ2-5; 10 bases match TRBD2. With 5 bases clipped from V and 1 base from J, the junction kept 10 bases outside the gene matches. Looked up from germline, CDR1 is LNHDA and CDR2 is SQIVND (reference sequence). The CDR3 spans 17 residues. In DNA form, the CDR3 reads TGTGCCAGTAGTGTCGGGAGACTAGCGGGCTTCCAAGAGACCCAGTACTTC. Amino acids: CASSVGRLAGFQETQYF. Based on the CDR3 plus reference TRBV19 and TRBJ2-5, the full variable domain is DGGITQSPKYLFRKEGQNVTLSCEQNLNHDAMYWYRQDPGQGLRLIYYSQIVNDFQKGDIAEGYSVSREKKESFPLTVTSAQKNPTAFYLCASSVGRLAGFQETQYFGPGTRLLVL.